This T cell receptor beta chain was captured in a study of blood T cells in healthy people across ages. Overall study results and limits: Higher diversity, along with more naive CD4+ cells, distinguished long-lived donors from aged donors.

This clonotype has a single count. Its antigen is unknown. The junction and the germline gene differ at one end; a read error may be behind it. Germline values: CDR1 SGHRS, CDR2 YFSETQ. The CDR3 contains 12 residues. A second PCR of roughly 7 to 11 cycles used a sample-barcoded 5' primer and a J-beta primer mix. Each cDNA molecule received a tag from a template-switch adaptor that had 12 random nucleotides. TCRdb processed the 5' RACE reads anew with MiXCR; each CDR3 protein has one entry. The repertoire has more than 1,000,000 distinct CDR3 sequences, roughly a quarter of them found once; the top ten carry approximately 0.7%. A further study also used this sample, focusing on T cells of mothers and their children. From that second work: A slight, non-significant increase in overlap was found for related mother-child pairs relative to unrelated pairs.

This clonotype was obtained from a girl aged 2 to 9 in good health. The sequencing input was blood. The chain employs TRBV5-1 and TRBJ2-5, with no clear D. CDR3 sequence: CAGSFVGATQYF. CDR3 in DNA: TGCGCCGGCAGCTTCGTAGGAGCGACCCAGTACTTC.